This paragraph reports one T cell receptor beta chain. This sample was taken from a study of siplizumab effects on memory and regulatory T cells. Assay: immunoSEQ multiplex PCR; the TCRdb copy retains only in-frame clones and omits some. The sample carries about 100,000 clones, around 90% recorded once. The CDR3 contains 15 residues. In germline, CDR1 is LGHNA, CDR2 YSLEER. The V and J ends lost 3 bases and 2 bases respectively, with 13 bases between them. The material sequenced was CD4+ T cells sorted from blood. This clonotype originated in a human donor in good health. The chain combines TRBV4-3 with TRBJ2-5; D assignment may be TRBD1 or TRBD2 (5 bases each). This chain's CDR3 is CASSQGPGTQETQYF. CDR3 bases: TGCGCCAGCAGCCAGGGGCCAGGGACGCAAGAGACCCAGTACTTC.